The text below deals with one T cell receptor beta chain. Original methodology: Estimated nucleated cell counts came from reference gene primer amplification. Profiling relied on immunoSEQ multiplex PCR, and the TCRdb table lists in-frame clones only, not all of them. The D gene and trimming were derived from the DNA, and the V and J assignments and clone size from that table. The sample contains about 140,000 clones, over 70% of which appear only once. This record comes from a study of blood T cell repertoires in COVID-19. Study context: There were acute and convalescent COVID-19 samples, and they came from the United States, Italy and Spain.

The length of the CDR3 is 16 residues. From germline, CDR1 is MGHRA and CDR2 YSYEKL. Trimming at V came to 2 bases and at J to 7 bases, leaving 7 bases not matched to a gene. This TCR derives from a woman aged 50 to 60 with acute or convalescent COVID-19. The chain joins TRBV4-1 to TRBJ1-6; the match to TRBD1 covers 8 bases. The sequenced material came from peripheral blood. The CDR3, as DNA: TGCGCCAGCAGCCAATACCCGGGACAGGCGAATTCACCCCTCCACTTT. Translating gives CASSQYPGQANSPLHF.